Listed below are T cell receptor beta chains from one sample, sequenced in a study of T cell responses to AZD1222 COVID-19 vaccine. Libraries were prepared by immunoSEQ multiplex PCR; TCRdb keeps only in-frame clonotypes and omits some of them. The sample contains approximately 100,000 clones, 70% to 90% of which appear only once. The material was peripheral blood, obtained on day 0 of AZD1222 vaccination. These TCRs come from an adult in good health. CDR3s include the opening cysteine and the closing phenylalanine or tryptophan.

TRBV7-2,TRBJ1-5,CASSSTGQGAQPQHF
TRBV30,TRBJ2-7,CAWLRRVGEQYF
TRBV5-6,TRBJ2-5,CASSLAGRETQYF
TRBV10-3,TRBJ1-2,CAISEGGRDYGYTF
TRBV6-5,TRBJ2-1,CASSPSPSGNEQFF
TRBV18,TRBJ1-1,CASSPGGRENTEAFF
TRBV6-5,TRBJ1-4,CASSYGQTNEKLFF
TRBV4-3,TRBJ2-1,CASSQDVDRGYNEQFF
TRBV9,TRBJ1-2,CASSPGTQYGYTF
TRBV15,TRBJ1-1,CATSSDIRAPEAFF
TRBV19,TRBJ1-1,CASSIGTGSEAFF
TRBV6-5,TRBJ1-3,CASSYETNEGNTIYF
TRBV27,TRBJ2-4,CASPHWGMNIQYF
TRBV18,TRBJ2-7,CASSPTGGTSYEQYF
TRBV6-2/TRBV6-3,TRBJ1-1,CASSPRGTANTEAFF
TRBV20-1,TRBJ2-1,CSASRGVSGSYNEQFF
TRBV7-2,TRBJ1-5,CASSTRGLNQPQHF
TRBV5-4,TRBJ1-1,CASSIRHGGEAFF
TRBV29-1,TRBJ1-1,CSVDGADMNTEAFF
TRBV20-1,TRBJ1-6,CSASGTFDSPLHF
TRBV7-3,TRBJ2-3,CASSLTGPDTQYF
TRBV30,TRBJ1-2,CAWSLGNSYGYTF
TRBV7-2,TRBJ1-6,CASSASGGLDSPLHF
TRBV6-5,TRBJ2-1,CASSRTAAYNEQFF
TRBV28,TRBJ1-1,CASRLQGTSTEAFF
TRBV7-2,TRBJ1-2,CASPSQGDGYTF
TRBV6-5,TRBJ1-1,CATRQRTNTEAFF
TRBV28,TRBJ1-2,CASSYSAPGTGDGYTF
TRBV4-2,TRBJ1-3,CASSQVEGSGNTIYF
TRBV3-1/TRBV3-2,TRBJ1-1,CASSQDAGTASEAFF
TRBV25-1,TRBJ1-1,CASSEWGRGKTEAFF
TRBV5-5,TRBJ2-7,CASSPAIDRLTGEQYF
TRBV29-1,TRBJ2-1,CSVDEGGNEQFF
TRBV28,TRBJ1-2,CASSFLLRQDGRTNGYTF
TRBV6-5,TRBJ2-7,CASSYAEEQYF
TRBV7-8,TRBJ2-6,CASSLGGGSSGANVLTF
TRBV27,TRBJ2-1,CASSLYVSVGEQFF
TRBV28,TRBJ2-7,CASSLSLLTGGEQYF
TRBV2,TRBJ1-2,CASSPGVDGYTF
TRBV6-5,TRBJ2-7,CASSYGLGGKSYEQYF
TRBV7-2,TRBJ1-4,CASSLAAQVGEKLFF
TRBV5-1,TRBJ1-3,CASSVTGSGNTIYF
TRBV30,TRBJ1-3,CAWGPGRGGGNTIYF
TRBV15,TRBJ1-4,CATSPRDRLGNEKLFF
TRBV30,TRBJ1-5,CAWSDSSNQPQHF
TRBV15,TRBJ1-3,CATSSEGHLDTIYF
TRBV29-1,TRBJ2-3,CSVTSGLSTDTQYF